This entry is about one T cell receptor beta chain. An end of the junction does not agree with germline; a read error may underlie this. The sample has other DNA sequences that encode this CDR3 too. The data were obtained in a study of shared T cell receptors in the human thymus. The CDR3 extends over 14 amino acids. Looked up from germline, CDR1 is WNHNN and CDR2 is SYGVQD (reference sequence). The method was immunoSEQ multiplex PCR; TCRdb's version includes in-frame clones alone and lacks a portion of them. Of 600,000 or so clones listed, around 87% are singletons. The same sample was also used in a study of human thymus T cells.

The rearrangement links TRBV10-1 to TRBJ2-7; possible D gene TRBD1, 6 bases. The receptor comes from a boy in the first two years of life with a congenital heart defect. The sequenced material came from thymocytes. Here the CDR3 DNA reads TGCGCCAGCAGTGGGGGCAGGGGTACCTACGAGCTGTACTTC. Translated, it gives CASSGGRGTYELYF.